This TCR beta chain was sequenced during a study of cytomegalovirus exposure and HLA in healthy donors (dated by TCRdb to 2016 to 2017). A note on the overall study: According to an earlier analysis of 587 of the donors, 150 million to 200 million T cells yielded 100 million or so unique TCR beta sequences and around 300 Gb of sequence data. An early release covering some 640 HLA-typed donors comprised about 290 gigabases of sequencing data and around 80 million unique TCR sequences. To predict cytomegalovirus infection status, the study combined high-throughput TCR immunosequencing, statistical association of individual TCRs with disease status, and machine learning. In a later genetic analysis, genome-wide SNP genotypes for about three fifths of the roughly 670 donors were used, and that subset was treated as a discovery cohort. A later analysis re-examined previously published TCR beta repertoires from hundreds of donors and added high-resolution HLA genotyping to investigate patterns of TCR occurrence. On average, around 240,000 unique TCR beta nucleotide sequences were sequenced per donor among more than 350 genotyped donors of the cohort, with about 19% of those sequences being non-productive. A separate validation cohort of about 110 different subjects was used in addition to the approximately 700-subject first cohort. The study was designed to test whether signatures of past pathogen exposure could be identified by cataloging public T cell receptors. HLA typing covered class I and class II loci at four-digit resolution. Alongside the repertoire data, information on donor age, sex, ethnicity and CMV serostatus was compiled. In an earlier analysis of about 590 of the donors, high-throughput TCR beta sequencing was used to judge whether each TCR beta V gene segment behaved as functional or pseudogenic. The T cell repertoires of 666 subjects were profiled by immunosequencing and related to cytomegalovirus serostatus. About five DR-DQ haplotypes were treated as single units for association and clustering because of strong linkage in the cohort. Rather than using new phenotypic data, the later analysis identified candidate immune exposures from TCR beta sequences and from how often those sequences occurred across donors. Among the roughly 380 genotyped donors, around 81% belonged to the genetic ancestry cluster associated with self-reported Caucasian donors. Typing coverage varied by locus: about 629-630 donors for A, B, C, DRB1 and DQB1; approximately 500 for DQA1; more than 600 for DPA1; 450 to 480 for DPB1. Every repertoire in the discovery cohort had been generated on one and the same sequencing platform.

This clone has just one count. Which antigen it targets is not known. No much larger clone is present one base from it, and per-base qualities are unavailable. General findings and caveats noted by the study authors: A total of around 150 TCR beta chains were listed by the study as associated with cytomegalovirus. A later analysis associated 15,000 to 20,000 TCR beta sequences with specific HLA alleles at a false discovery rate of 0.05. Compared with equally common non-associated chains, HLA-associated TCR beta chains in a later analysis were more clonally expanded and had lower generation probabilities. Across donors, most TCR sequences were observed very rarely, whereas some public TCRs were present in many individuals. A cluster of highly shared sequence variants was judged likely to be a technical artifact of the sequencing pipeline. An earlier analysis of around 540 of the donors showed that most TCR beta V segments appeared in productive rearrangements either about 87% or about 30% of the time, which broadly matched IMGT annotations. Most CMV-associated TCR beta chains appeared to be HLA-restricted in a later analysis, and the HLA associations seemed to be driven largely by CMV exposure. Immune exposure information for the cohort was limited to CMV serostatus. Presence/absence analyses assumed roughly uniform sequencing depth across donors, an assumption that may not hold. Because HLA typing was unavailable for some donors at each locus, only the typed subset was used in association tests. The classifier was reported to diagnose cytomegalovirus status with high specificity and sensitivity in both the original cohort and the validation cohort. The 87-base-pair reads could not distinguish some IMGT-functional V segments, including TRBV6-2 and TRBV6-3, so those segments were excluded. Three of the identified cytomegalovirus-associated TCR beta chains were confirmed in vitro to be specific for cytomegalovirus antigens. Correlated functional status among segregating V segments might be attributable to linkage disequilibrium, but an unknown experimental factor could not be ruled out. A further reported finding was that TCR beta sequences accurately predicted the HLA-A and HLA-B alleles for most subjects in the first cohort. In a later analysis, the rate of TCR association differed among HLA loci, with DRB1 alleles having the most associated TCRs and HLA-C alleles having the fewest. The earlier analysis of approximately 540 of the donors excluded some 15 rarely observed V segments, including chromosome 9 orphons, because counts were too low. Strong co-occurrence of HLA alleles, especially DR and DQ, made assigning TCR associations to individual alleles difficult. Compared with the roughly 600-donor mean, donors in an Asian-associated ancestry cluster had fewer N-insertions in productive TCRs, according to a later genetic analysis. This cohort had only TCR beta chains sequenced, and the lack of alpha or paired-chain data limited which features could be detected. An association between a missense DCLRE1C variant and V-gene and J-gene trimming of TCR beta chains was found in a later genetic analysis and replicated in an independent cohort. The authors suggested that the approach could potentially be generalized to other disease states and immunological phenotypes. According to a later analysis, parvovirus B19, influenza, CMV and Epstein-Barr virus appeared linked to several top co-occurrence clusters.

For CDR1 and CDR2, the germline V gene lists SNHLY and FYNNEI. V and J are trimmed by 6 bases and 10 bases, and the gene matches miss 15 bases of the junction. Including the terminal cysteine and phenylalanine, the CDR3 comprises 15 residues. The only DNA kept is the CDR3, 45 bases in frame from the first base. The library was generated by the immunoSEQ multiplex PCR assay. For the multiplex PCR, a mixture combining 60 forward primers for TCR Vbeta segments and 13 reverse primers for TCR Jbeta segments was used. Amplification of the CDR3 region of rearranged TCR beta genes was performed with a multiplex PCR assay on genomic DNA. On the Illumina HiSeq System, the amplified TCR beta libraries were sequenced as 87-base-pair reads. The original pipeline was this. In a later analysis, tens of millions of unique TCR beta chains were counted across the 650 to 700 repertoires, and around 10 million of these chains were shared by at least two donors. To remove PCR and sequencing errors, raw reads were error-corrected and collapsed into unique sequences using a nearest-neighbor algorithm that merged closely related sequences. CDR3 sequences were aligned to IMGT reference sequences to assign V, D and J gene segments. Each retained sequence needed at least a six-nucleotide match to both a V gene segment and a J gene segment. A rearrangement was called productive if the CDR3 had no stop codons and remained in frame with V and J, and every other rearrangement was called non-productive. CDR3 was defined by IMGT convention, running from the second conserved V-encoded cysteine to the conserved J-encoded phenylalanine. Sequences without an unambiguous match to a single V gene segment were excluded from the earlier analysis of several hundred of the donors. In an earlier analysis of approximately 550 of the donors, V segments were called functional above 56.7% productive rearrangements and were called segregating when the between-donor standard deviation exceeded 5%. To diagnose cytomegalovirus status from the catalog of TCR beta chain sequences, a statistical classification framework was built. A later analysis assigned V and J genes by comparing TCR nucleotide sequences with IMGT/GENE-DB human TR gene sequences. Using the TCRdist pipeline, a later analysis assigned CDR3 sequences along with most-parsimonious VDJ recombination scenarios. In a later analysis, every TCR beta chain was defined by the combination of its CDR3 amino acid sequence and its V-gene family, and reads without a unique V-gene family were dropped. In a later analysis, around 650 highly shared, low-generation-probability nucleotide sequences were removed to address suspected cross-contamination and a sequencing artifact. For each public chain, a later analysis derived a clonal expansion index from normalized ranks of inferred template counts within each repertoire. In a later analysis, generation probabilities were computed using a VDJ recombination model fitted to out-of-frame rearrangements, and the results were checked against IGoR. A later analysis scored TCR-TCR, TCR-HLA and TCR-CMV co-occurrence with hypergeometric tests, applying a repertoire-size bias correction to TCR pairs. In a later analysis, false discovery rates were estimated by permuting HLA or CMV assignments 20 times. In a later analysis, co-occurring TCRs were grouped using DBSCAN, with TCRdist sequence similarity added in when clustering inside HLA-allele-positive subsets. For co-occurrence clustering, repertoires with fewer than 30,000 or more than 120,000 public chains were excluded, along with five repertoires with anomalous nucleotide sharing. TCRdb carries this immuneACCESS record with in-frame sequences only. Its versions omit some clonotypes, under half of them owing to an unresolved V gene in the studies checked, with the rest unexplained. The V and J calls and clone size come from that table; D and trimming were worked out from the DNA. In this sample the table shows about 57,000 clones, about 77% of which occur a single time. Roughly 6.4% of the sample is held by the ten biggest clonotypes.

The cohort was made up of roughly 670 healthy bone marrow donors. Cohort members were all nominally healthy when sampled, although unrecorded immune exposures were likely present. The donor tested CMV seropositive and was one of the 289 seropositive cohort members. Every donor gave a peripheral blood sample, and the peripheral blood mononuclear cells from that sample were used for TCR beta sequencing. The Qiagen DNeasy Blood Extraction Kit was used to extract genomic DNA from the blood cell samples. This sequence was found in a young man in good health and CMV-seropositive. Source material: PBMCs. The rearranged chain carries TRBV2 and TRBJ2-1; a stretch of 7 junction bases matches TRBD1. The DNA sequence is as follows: TGTGCCAGCAGACGCCAGCTCAGACAGGGCAAGGAGCAGTTCTTC. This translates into CASRRQLRQGKEQFF. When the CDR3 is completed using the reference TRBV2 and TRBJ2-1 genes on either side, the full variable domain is EPEVTQTPSHQVTQMGQEVILRCVPISNHLYFYWYRQILGQKVEFLVSFYNNEISEKSEIFDDQFSVERPDGSNFTLKIRSTKLEDSAMYFCASRRQLRQGKEQFFGPGTRLTVL.